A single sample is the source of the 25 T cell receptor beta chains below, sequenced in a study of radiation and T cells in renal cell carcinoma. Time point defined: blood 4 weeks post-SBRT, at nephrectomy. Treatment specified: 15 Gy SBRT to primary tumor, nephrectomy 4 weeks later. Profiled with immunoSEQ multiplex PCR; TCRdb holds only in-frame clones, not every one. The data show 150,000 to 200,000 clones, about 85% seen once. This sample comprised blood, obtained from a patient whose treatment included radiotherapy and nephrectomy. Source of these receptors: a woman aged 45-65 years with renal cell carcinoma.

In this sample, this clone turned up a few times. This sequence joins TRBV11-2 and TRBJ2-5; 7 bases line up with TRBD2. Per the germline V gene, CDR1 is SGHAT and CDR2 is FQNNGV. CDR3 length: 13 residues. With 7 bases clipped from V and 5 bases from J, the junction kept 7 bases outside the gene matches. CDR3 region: CASTQLGRETQYF. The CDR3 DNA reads TGTGCCAGCACCCAACTCGGGAGGGAGACCCAGTACTTC.

CDR3 sequence: CASSLVGDEQFF. In DNA, the CDR3 is TGTGCCAGCAGCTTGGTGGGAGATGAGCAGTTCTTC. The chain combines TRBV5-6 with TRBJ2-1; TRBD2 is a possible D gene (5 bases). The CDR3 extends over 12 amino acids. Germline V gene data show CDR1 as SGHDT and CDR2 as YYEEEE. V was cut by 0 bases and J by 8 bases, with 6 bases left in between.

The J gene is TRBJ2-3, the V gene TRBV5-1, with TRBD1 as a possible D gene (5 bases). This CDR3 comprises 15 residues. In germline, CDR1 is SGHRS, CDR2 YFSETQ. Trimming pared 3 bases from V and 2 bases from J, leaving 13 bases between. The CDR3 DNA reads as TGCGCCAGCAGCTGGTCTAGGGGTGACACAGATACGCAGTATTTT. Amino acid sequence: CASSWSRGDTDTQYF.

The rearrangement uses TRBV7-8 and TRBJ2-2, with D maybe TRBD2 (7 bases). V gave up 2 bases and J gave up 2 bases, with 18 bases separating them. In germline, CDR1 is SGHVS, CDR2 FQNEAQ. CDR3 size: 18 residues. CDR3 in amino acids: CASSLLGGAGLNTGELFF. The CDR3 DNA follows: TGTGCCAGCAGCTTACTAGGGGGGGCCGGCCTTAACACCGGGGAGCTGTTTTTT. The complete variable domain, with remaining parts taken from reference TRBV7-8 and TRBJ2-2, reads GAGVSQSPRYKVAKRGQDVALRCDPISGHVSLFWYQQALGQGPEFLTYFQNEAQLDKSGLPSDRFFAERPEGSVSTLKIQRTQQEDSAVYLCASSLLGGAGLNTGELFFGEGSRLTVL.

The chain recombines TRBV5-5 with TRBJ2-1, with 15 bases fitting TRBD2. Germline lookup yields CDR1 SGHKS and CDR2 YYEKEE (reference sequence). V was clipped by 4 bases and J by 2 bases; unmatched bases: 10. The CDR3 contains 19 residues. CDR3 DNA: TGTGCCAGCAGCCCCGCCGGGACTAGCGGGGGGCCGACCTACAATGAGCAGTTCTTC. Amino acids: CASSPAGTSGGPTYNEQFF.

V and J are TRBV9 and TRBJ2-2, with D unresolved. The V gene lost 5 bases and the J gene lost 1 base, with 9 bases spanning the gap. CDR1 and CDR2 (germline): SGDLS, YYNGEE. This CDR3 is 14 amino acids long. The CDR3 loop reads CASRSLGNTGELFF. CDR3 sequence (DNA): TGTGCCAGCAGATCACTGGGGAACACCGGGGAGCTGTTTTTT.

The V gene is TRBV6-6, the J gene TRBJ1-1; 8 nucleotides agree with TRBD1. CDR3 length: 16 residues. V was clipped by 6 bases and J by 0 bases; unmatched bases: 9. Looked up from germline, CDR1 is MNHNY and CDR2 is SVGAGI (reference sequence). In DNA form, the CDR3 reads TGTGCCAGCAGCCCGACAGGGGCGAGGGTGAACACTGAAGCTTTCTTT. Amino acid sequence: CASSPTGARVNTEAFF.

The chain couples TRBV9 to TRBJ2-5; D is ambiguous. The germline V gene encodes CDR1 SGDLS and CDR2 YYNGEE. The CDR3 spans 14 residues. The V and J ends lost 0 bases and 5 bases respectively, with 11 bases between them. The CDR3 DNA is TGTGCCAGCAGCGTAGCGGTCAACTCCGAGACCCAGTACTTC. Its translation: CASSVAVNSETQYF.

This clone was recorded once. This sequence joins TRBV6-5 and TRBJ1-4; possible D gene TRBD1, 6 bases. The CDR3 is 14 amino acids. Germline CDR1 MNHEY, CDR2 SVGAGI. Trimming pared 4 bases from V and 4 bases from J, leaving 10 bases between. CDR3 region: CASSSDRNNEKLFF. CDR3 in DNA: TGTGCCAGCAGTTCGGACAGAAATAATGAAAAACTGTTTTTT.

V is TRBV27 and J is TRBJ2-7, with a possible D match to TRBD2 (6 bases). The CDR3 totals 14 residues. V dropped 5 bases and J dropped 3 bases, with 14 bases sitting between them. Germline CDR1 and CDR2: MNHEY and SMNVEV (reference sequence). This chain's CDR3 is CASSPGLAGYEQYF. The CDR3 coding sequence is TGTGCCAGCAGTCCGGGACTGGCTGGCTACGAGCAGTACTTC.

In nucleotides, the CDR3 is TGCAGCGTTGCTGTGGGGACGGACTATGGCTACACCTTC. Protein sequence: CSVAVGTDYGYTF. This chain joins TRBV29-1 and TRBJ1-2, with D perhaps matching TRBD1 (5 bases). V lost 4 bases, J lost 3 bases, and 12 bases lay in between. From germline, CDR1 is SQVTM and CDR2 ANQGSEA. The CDR3 contains 13 residues. Together with reference TRBV29-1 and TRBJ1-2, the CDR3 gives the full variable domain: SAVISQKPSRDICQRGTSLTIQCQVDSQVTMMFWYRQQPGQSLTLIATANQGSEATYESGFVIDKFPISRPNLTFSTLTVSNMSPEDSSIYLCSVAVGTDYGYTFGSGTRLTVV.

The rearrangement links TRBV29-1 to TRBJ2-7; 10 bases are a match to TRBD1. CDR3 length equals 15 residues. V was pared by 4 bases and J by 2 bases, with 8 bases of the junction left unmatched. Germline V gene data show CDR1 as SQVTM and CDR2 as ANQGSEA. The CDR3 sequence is CSVALRDRGPYEQYF. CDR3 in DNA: TGCAGCGTTGCTCTCCGGGACAGGGGCCCCTACGAGCAGTACTTC.

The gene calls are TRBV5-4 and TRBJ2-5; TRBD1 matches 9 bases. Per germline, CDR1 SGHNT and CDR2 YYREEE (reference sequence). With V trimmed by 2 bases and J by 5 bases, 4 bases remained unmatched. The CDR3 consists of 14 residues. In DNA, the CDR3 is TGTGCCAGCAGCTTACAGGGGGCGGGTGAGACCCAGTACTTC. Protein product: CASSLQGAGETQYF.

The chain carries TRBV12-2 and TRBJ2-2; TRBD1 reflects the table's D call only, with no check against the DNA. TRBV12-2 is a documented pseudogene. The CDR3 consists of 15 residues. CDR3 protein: CASRAGQGLTGELFF. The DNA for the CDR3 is TGTGCAAGTCGCGCGGGACAGGGGCTCACCGGGGAGCTGTTTTTT.

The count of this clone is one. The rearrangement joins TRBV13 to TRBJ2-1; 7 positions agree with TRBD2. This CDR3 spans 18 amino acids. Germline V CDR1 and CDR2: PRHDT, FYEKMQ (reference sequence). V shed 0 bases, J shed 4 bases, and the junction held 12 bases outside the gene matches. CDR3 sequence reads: CASSLGLSGGGGYNEQFF. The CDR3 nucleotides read TGTGCCAGCAGCTTAGGCCTCTCCGGCGGGGGTGGTTACAATGAGCAGTTCTTC.

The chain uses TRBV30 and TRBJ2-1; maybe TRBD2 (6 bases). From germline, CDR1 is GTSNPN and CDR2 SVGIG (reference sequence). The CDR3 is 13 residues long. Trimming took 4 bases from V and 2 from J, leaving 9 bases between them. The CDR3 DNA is TGTGCCTGGAATGGCGGGGCCTACAATGAGCAGTTCTTC. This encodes CAWNGGAYNEQFF.

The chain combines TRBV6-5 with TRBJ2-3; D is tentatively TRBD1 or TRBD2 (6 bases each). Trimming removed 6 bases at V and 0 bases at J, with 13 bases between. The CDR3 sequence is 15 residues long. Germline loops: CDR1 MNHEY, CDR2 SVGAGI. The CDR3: CASSLGGPSTDTQYF. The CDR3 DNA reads TGTGCCAGCAGCCTCGGGGGCCCTAGCACAGATACGCAGTATTTT.

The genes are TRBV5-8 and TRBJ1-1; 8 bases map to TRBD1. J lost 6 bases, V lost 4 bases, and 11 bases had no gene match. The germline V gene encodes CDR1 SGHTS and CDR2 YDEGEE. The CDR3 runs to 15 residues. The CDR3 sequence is CASSKRTGTVSEAFF. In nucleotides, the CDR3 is TGTGCCAGCAGCAAAAGGACAGGGACGGTTTCTGAAGCTTTCTTT.

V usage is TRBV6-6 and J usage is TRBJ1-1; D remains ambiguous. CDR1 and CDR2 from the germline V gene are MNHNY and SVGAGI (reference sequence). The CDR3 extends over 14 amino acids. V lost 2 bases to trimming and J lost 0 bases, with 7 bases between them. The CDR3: CASSYDAMNTEAFF. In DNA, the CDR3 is TGTGCCAGCAGTTACGACGCTATGAACACTGAAGCTTTCTTT.

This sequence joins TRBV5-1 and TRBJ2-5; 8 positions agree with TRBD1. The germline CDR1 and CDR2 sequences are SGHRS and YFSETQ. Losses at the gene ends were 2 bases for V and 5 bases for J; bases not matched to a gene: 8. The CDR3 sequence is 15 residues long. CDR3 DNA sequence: TGCGCCAGCAGCTTTGCAGGGGGCAGGGGGGAGACCCAGTACTTC. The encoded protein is CASSFAGGRGETQYF.

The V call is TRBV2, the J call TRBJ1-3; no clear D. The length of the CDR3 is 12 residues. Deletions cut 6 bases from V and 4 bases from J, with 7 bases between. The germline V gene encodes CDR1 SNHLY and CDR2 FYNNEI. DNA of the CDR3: TGTGCCAGCAGGCGACGGGGAAACACCATATATTTT. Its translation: CASRRRGNTIYF.

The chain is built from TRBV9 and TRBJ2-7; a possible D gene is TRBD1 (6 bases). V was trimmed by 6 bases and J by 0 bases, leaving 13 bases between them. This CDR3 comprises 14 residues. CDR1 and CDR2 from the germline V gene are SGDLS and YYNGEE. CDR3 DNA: TGTGCCAGCACCTCCGGGACATCCTCCTACGAGCAGTACTTC. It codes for CASTSGTSSYEQYF.

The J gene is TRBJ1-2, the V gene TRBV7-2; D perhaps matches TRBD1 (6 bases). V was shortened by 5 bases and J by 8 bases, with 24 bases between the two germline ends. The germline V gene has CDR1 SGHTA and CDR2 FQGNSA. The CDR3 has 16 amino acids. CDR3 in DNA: TGTGCCAGCAGCCCGCGGGGGGACACCCTAAGAGGGGGCTACACCTTC. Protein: CASSPRGDTLRGGYTF.

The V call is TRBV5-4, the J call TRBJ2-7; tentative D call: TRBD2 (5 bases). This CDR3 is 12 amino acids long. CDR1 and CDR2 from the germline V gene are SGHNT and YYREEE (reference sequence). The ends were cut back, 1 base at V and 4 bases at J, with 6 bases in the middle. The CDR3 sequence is CASSLRGYEQYF. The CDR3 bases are TGTGCCAGCAGCTTGCGCGGGTACGAGCAGTACTTC. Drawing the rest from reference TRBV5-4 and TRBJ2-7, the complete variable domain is ETGVTQSPTHLIKTRGQQVTLRCSSQSGHNTVSWYQQALGQGPQFIFQYYREEENGRGNFPPRFSGLQFPNYSSELNVNALELDDSALYLCASSLRGYEQYFGPGTRLTVT.

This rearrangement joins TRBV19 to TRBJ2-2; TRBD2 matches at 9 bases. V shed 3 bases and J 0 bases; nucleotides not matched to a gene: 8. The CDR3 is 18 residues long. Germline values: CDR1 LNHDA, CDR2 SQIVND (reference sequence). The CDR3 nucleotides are TGTGCCAGTAGTATTCAAGTAGCGGGGGCCCCGAACACCGGGGAGCTGTTTTTT. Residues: CASSIQVAGAPNTGELFF.